This paragraph reports one TCR beta chain. Profiling relied on immunoSEQ multiplex PCR, and the TCRdb table lists in-frame clones only, not all of them. The sample consists of 20,000 to 30,000 clones, less than 95% of them appearing once. With 4 bases removed from V and 5 bases from J, the gap between germline ends came to 17 bases. Looked up from germline, CDR1 is GTSNPN and CDR2 is SVGIG (reference sequence). The CDR3 is made up of 14 amino acids. As for time point: approximately twelve months of natalizumab therapy. The data derive from a study of multiple sclerosis patients with progressive multifocal leukoencephalopathy.

The V gene is TRBV30, the J gene TRBJ1-1; TRBD1 might be the D (5 bases). This clonotype was sampled from a man younger than 45 with multiple sclerosis. The sample was PBMCs, taken from a patient treated with natalizumab. CDR3 protein: CAWTFLRESTEAFF. In nucleotides, the CDR3 is TGTGCCTGGACATTTCTCAGGGAGTCTACTGAAGCTTTCTTT.